The sequence of this T cell receptor (beta chain) was determined in a study of metastatic and nonmetastatic thyroid tumors (dated by TCRdb to the early 2020s). Regarding the research as a whole: For patients with malignant and with benign thyroid disease, the researchers compared repertoires between peripheral blood samples and tumor or nodule tissue samples. Points the paper makes about the study in general: In both blood and tumor samples, TCR beta diversity was reported to be significantly higher in malignant tumors than in benign nodules.

With regard to this clone: It lacks a known antigen. A much larger clone lies a single base off, so this may be a read error.

Before undergoing thyroid surgery, none of the patients had been given any kind of treatment. Patient clinical samples collected from the early 2010s to the late 2010s were retrospectively analysed using T-cell receptor beta sequencing. From the cysteine through the phenylalanine, the CDR3 covers 15 amino acids. The DNA shown is the 45-base CDR3, in frame from base 1. V sheds 2 bases and J sheds 0 bases, leaving 9 bases between their ends. Per the germline V gene, MNHNS is the CDR1 and SASEGT is the CDR2. Receptor amplification or capture employed PCR. The reads were generated on an Illumina HiSeq 4000. The TCR beta-chain CDR3 region of each patient was profiled by high-throughput sequencing. The study's processing was this. Drawing on CDR3 differences between clinicopathological groups, the researchers built a classifier meant to tell apart patients with distant-metastatic papillary thyroid cancer. Repertoire diversity was assessed with the Shannon index, and tumor-blood repertoire similarity with the Morisita-Horn index. TCRdb reprocessing: public reads trimmed at Q25 with fastp, clones called with MiXCR, in-frame beta chains kept. These V and J calls are TCRdb output, not the study's own analysis. The sample table lists about 20,000 clones, approximately 12% of them with a count of one. The ten top clones hold approximately 6.2% of the sample.

This TCR derives from a male donor with papillary thyroid cancer or a benign thyroid nodule (not recorded which). Some clones in this sample may be carry-over from other donors' samples. The rearrangement joined TRBV6-1 to TRBJ2-3, with no reliable assignment of the D segment. Sequencing was performed on blood. The nucleotide sequence is TGTGCCAGCAGTGAACGTTGGTACAGCACAGATACGCAGTATTTT. Translation gives CASSERWYSTDTQYF.